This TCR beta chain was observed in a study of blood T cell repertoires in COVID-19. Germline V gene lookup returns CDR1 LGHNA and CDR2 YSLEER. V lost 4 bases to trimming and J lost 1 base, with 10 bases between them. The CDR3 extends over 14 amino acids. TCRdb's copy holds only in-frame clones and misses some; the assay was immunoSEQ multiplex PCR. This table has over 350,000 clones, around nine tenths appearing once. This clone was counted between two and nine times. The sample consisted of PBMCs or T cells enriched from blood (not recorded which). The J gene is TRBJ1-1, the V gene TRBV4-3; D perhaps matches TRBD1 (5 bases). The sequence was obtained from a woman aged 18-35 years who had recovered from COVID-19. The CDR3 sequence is CASSRSTGNTEAFF. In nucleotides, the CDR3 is TGCGCCAGCAGCCGGTCCACAGGGAACACTGAAGCTTTCTTT.